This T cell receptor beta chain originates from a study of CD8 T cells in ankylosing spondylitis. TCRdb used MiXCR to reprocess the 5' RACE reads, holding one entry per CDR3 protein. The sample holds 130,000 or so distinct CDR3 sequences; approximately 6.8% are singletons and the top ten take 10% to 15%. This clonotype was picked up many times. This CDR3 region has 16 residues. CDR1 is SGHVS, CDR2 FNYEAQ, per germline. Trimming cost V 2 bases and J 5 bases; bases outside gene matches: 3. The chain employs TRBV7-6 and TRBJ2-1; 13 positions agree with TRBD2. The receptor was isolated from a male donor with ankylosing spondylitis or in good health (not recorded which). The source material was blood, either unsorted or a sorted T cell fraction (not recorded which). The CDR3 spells CASSLWTSGGDNEQFF. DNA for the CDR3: TGTGCCAGCAGCTTATGGACTAGCGGGGGTGACAATGAGCAGTTCTTC.